These 16 T cell receptor beta chains were all obtained from the same sample, sequenced in a study of sequential checkpoint blockade in melanoma. Treatment defined: randomized to nivolumab then ipilimumab (arm A) or the reverse (arm B). Repertoires were generated with immunoSEQ multiplex PCR, while TCRdb's copy carries only in-frame clones and drops some. The table shows around 2,000 clones, with roughly a quarter occurring only once. The specimen comprised tumor tissue (inferred from file names), sampled from a patient given nivolumab and ipilimumab in sequence. Receptor source: a human donor with melanoma.

By share, this clone ranks as medium-sized. The CDR3 is CASSFEEGALETQYF. The CDR3 DNA follows: TGTGCCAGCAGCTTTGAGGAGGGGGCACTGGAGACCCAGTACTTC. This chain joins TRBV11-3 and TRBJ2-5, with D maybe TRBD1 (7 bases). CDR3 length equals 15 residues. Trimming stripped 3 bases from V and 5 bases from J, with 16 bases between. Germline CDR1 reads SGHNT; CDR2 reads YENEEA.

In this sample, this clone is medium-sized (0.01 to 0.1%). The CDR3 DNA is TGTGCCAGCAGGGTGACAGGGGGCGGACATGAGCAGTACTTC. Translated, it gives CASRVTGGGHEQYF. The chain uses TRBV6-8 and TRBJ2-7; 10 positions match TRBD1. In germline, CDR1 is MNHGY, CDR2 SAAAGT. The CDR3 runs 14 residues. J lost 7 bases, V lost 6 bases, and 9 bases had no gene match.

This clone is classed as medium-sized. This chain uses TRBV11-3 with TRBJ1-6, with D uncertain. Per the germline V gene, CDR1 is SGHNT and CDR2 is YENEEA. This CDR3 spans 14 amino acids. V gave up 0 bases and J gave up 7 bases, with 7 bases separating them. The CDR3 nucleotides read TGTGCCAGCAGCTTAGAGGGCAGGAATTCACCCCTCCACTTT. Translation gives CASSLEGRNSPLHF.

By share, this clone ranks as medium-sized. This chain connects TRBV19 to TRBJ2-5; either TRBD1 or TRBD2 may fit D (5 bases each). Trimming took off 7 bases at V and 2 bases at J, with 14 bases between the two ends. The CDR3 loop spans 14 amino acids. Germline-derived CDR1 and CDR2 are LNHDA and SQIVND (reference sequence). The CDR3 DNA reads TGTGCCAGTACCTTCCGGGACGGACAAGAGACCCAGTACTTC. It codes for CASTFRDGQETQYF.

The chain employs TRBV19 and TRBJ2-5; D is unresolved. Germline V lookup: CDR1 LNHDA, CDR2 SQIVND (reference sequence). V was clipped by 2 bases and J by 5 bases, with 12 bases between them. The CDR3 loop spans 14 amino acids. CDR3 sequence (DNA): TGTGCCAGTAGTATAAAAGGGAACGGGGAGACCCAGTACTTC. It is translated as CASSIKGNGETQYF.

Relative to its sample, this clone is hyperexpanded (1% or more). The rearrangement links TRBV6-8 to TRBJ2-7; 9 bases map to TRBD1. From germline, CDR1 is MNHGY and CDR2 SAAAGT. This CDR3 comprises 14 residues. V was pared by 5 bases and J by 2 bases, with 4 bases of the junction left unmatched. This CDR3 is CASSPGTGPYEQYF. CDR3 bases: TGTGCCAGCAGTCCCGGGACAGGGCCCTACGAGCAGTACTTC.

This clone appeared many times. The chain carries TRBV7-5 and TRBJ1-1; no DNA check was done on the table's D call, TRBD1. TRBV7-5 is deemed a pseudogene. CDR3 size: 18 residues. For the CDR3, the DNA is TGTGCCAGCAGCTTAGGACCTAGACAGGGCCACATGAACACTGAAGCTTTCTTT. Residues: CASSLGPRQGHMNTEAFF.

The chain is built from TRBV11-3 and TRBJ1-3; TRBD1 is a possible D gene (6 bases). The length of the CDR3 is 16 residues. Germline loops: CDR1 SGHNT, CDR2 YENEEA. Trimming took off 5 bases at V and 0 bases at J, with 14 bases between the two ends. The CDR3 region has the DNA TGTGCCAGCAGCCCCCGGACAGTAGACTCTGGAAACACCATATATTTT. This gives the protein CASSPRTVDSGNTIYF.

This clone counts as large (0.1 to 1%). CDR3 nucleotide sequence: TGTGCCAGCAGCCCCTCAGGGACAGCCAAAAACATTCAGTACTTC. Protein product: CASSPSGTAKNIQYF. V gene TRBV11-3 combines with J gene TRBJ2-4; either TRBD1 or TRBD2 may supply D (5 bases each). There are 15 residues in the CDR3. Germline CDR1 is SGHNT and CDR2 is YENEEA. V was cut by 5 bases and J by 0 bases, with 11 bases left in between.

This clone is categorized as medium-sized. The chain couples TRBV11-3 to TRBJ2-5, with 8 bases lining up with TRBD2. Germline lookup yields CDR1 SGHNT and CDR2 YENEEA. The V segment lost 5 bases and the J segment 5 bases; nucleotides outside the gene matches: 16. The CDR3 runs to 17 residues. The CDR3: CASSDGQRGYEAETQYF. CDR3 DNA: TGTGCCAGCAGCGATGGCCAGCGGGGGTATGAGGCCGAGACCCAGTACTTC.

The chain recombines TRBV9 with TRBJ2-1, with D perhaps TRBD2 (6 bases). From germline, CDR1 is SGDLS and CDR2 YYNGEE. Trimming took 4 bases from V and 1 from J, leaving 24 bases between them. The CDR3 loop spans 19 amino acids. The CDR3 DNA reads as TGTGCCAGCAGCTCCGGGCGGGGCAGGGAACCTCGGTCCTACAATGAGCAGTTCTTC. It encodes CASSSGRGREPRSYNEQFF.

In nucleotides, the CDR3 is TGTGCCAGCAGCTTACGGGGAACCGGGGAGCTGTTTTTT. It specifies CASSLRGTGELFF. The gene calls are TRBV7-8 and TRBJ2-2; D is possibly TRBD2 (5 bases). This CDR3 has 13 residues. The germline gives CDR1 SGHVS, CDR2 FQNEAQ. V lost 2 bases to trimming and J lost 5 bases, with 6 bases between them. Full variable domain (remainder filled in from reference TRBV7-8 and TRBJ2-2): GAGVSQSPRYKVAKRGQDVALRCDPISGHVSLFWYQQALGQGPEFLTYFQNEAQLDKSGLPSDRFFAERPEGSVSTLKIQRTQQEDSAVYLCASSLRGTGELFFGEGSRLTVL.

This chain connects TRBV5-1 to TRBJ1-1; D is undetermined. V lost 0 bases to trimming and J lost 1 base, with 7 bases between them. The CDR3 totals 14 residues. The V gene's germline CDR1 is SGHRS and CDR2 YFSETQ. DNA for the CDR3: TGCGCCAGCAGCTTGGTCGGCAGGAACACTGAAGCTTTCTTT. Translated: CASSLVGRNTEAFF.

This chain links TRBV19 with TRBJ1-3; maybe TRBD1 (5 bases). The V and J ends lost 6 bases and 0 bases respectively, with 9 bases between them. This CDR3 comprises 14 residues. The germline V gene encodes CDR1 LNHDA and CDR2 SQIVND (reference sequence). The CDR3 DNA follows: TGTGCCAGTAGGGGACGCCACTCTGGAAACACCATATATTTT. Protein product: CASRGRHSGNTIYF. Full variable domain (rest looked up from reference TRBV19 and TRBJ1-3): DGGITQSPKYLFRKEGQNVTLSCEQNLNHDAMYWYRQDPGQGLRLIYYSQIVNDFQKGDIAEGYSVSREKKESFPLTVTSAQKNPTAFYLCASRGRHSGNTIYFGEGSWLTVV.

By proportion, this clone is large. This chain connects TRBV11-3 to TRBJ1-1; the D is unclear. Germline V gene data show CDR1 as SGHNT and CDR2 as YENEEA. This CDR3 is built from 15 residues. V lost 1 base, J lost 3 bases, and 12 bases lay in between. The CDR3, as DNA: TGTGCCAGCAGCTTAGTTCTGGGTTCGGACACTGAAGCTTTCTTT. Protein product: CASSLVLGSDTEAFF.

This clone turned up a few times. Given a far larger clone just one base away, this is likely a sequencing read error. V usage is TRBV10-2 and J usage is TRBJ2-7; the match to TRBD1 covers 9 bases. Germline CDR1 and CDR2: WSHSY and SAAADI. CDR3 size: 14 residues. Trimming took 5 bases from V and 2 from J; bases not matched to a gene: 4. CDR3 region: CASSPGTGPYEQYF. CDR3 bases: TGCGCCAGCAGTCCCGGGACAGGGCCCTACGAGCAGTACTTC.